This T cell receptor (beta chain) derives from a study of T-cell memory formation after mild COVID-19. Sample barcodes and UMIs were carried by the TCR alpha and TCR beta cDNA libraries that 5'RACE generated with constant-segment primers. TCRdb analysed the 5' RACE reads with MiXCR anew, one entry per CDR3 protein. The sample includes roughly 400,000 distinct CDR3 sequences, more than 20% of them seen just once. In this sample, this clonotype turned up a few times. Its target is unknown. Deletions cut 2 bases from V and 0 bases from J, with 16 bases between. The CDR3 consists of 17 residues. Germline assignment: CDR1 MNHEY and CDR2 SVGAGI. Study results and limitations: Specificity for SARS-CoV-2 was not confirmed among the second-wave clones peaking on day 37. Among CD4+ contracting clones, most were CM and EM, and CD8+ ones EMRA.

What was sequenced was PBMCs or a T cell subset sorted from them (not recorded which). This sequence joins TRBV6-5 and TRBJ1-1; no clear D. The sequence came from an adult woman who had mild COVID-19 (a few samples of this study predate the infection). Cell type and time point are not known. CDR3 in DNA: TGTGCCAGCAGTTACAACGGGGTTGGAAACATGAACACTGAAGCTTTCTTT. It yields the protein CASSYNGVGNMNTEAFF.